This T cell receptor (beta chain) was recovered during a study of cytomegalovirus exposure and HLA in healthy donors (dated by TCRdb to 2016 to 2017). Some background on the complete study: An earlier analysis of around 600 of the donors reported roughly 300 Gb of sequence data and 100 million to 140 million unique TCR beta sequences from about 200 million T cells. Approximately 300 gigabases of sequencing data and some 85 million unique TCR sequences were included in an early release covering around 650 HLA-typed donors. Among the approximately 420 genotyped donors, more than 70% belonged to the genetic ancestry cluster associated with self-reported Caucasian donors. The study aimed to test whether cataloging public T cell receptors could reveal signatures of past pathogen exposure. The T cell repertoires of 670 or so subjects were profiled by immunosequencing and related to cytomegalovirus serostatus. In addition to the first cohort of roughly 700 subjects, a separate validation cohort of approximately 130 different subjects was used. To predict cytomegalovirus infection status, the study brought together high-throughput TCR immunosequencing, statistical association of individual TCRs with disease status, and machine learning. A later analysis re-analyzed previously published TCR beta repertoires from approximately 700 donors and added high-resolution HLA genotyping to study TCR occurrence patterns. Rather than using new phenotypic data, the later analysis identified candidate immune exposures from TCR beta sequences and from how often those sequences occurred across donors. In an earlier analysis of 500 to 650 of the donors, high-throughput TCR beta sequencing was used to judge whether each TCR beta V gene segment behaved as functional or pseudogenic. Donor age, sex, ethnicity and CMV serostatus were collected together with the repertoire data. A later genetic analysis took genome-wide SNP genotypes for about three fifths of the roughly 700 donors and used that subset as a discovery cohort. All discovery cohort repertoires had been generated on a single sequencing platform. HLA typing included class I and class II loci at four-digit resolution. The number of donors typed differed by locus, with roughly 620-640 for A, B, C, DRB1 and DQB1, 522 for DQA1, 600 to 610 for DPA1, and over 400 for DPB1. A handful of DR-DQ haplotypes were handled as single units for association and clustering because linkage in the cohort was strong. On average, around 230,000 unique TCR beta nucleotide sequences were sequenced per donor among a few hundred genotyped donors of the cohort, with 15% to 20% of those sequences being non-productive. Points the paper makes about the study in general: A cluster of highly shared sequence variants was judged likely to be a technical artifact of the sequencing pipeline. Because HLA typing was unavailable for some donors at each locus, only the typed subset was used in association tests. Because the 87-base-pair reads could not distinguish some IMGT-functional V segments, including TRBV6-2 and TRBV6-3, those segments were excluded. The earlier analysis of approximately 590 of the donors excluded 15 to 20 rarely observed V segments, including chromosome 9 orphons, because counts were too low. Compared with equally common non-associated chains, HLA-associated TCR beta chains in a later analysis were more clonally expanded and had lower generation probabilities. In vitro tests confirmed that a few of the cytomegalovirus-associated TCR beta chains recognize cytomegalovirus antigens. In a later analysis, the rate of TCR association differed among HLA loci, with DRB1 alleles having the most associated TCRs and HLA-C alleles having the fewest. The classifier was reported to diagnose cytomegalovirus status with high specificity and sensitivity in both the original and validation cohorts. Correlated functional status among segregating V segments might reflect linkage disequilibrium, but an unknown experimental factor could not be ruled out. Across donors, most TCR sequences were observed very rarely, whereas some public TCRs were present in many individuals. A later genetic analysis associated a missense DCLRE1C variant with V-gene and J-gene trimming of TCR beta chains, and an independent cohort replicated the association. The cohort was sequenced for TCR beta chains only, and without alpha or paired-chain data the features that could be detected were limited. The study listed 170 or so TCR beta chains as associated with cytomegalovirus. An earlier analysis of around 500 of the donors showed that most TCR beta V segments appeared in productive rearrangements either about 90% or about 30% of the time, which broadly matched IMGT annotations. Strong co-occurrence of HLA alleles, especially DR and DQ, made assigning TCR associations to individual alleles difficult. In a later analysis, about 16,000 TCR beta sequences were associated with specific HLA alleles at a false discovery rate of 0.05. According to a later analysis, parvovirus B19, influenza, CMV and Epstein-Barr virus appeared linked to several top co-occurrence clusters. A further reported finding was that TCR beta sequences accurately predicted the HLA-A and HLA-B alleles for most subjects in the first cohort. According to a later analysis, most CMV-associated TCR beta chains appeared to be HLA-restricted, and the HLA associations seemed to be driven largely by CMV exposure. The authors suggested that the approach could potentially be generalized to other disease states and immunological phenotypes. Presence/absence analyses assumed roughly uniform sequencing depth across donors, an assumption that may not hold. Immune exposure information for the cohort was limited to CMV serostatus. In a later genetic analysis, fewer N-insertions in productive TCRs were reported among donors in an Asian-associated ancestry cluster than the roughly 700-donor mean.

This clone was picked up one time. This clone's antigen is unknown. Base qualities are missing; no much larger clone stands one base away. The method behind the library was the immunoSEQ multiplex PCR assay. For the multiplex PCR, a mixture combining 60 forward primers for TCR Vbeta segments and 13 reverse primers for TCR Jbeta segments was used. The CDR3 region of rearranged TCR beta genes was amplified from genomic DNA with a multiplex PCR assay. The amplified TCR beta libraries were sequenced on the Illumina HiSeq System as 87-base-pair reads. On the study's bioinformatics: Across the 700 or so repertoires, a later analysis counted some 81 million unique TCR beta chains, approximately 10 million of which were shared by at least two donors. A nearest-neighbor algorithm error-corrected the raw reads and collapsed the reads into unique sequences, merging closely related sequences to remove PCR and sequencing errors. V, D and J gene segments were assigned by aligning CDR3 sequences to IMGT reference sequences. Each retained sequence needed at least a six-nucleotide match to both a V gene segment and a J gene segment. Rearrangements were called productive when the CDR3 lacked stop codons and stayed in frame with V and J; all others were non-productive. CDR3 was defined according to IMGT convention as the region running from the second conserved V-encoded cysteine to the conserved J-encoded phenylalanine. In an earlier analysis of roughly 610 of the donors, sequences lacking an unambiguous match to a single V gene segment were excluded. An earlier analysis of fewer than 750 of the donors called V segments functional above 56.7% productive rearrangements and segregating when the between-donor standard deviation exceeded 5%. To diagnose cytomegalovirus status from the catalog of TCR beta chain sequences, a statistical classification framework was built. In a later analysis, V and J genes were assigned by comparing TCR nucleotide sequences against IMGT/GENE-DB human TR gene sequences. Using the TCRdist pipeline, a later analysis assigned CDR3 sequences along with most-parsimonious VDJ recombination scenarios. In a later analysis, each TCR beta chain was defined by its CDR3 amino acid sequence together with its V-gene family, and reads without a unique V-gene family were excluded. A later analysis removed 550 to 650 highly shared, low-generation-probability nucleotide sequences to deal with suspected cross-contamination and a sequencing artifact. A later analysis calculated a clonal expansion index for each public chain from normalized within-repertoire ranks of inferred template counts. Generation probabilities in a later analysis came from a VDJ recombination model fitted to out-of-frame rearrangements, and those results were checked against IGoR. A later analysis scored TCR-TCR, TCR-HLA and TCR-CMV co-occurrence with hypergeometric tests, applying a repertoire-size bias correction to TCR pairs. To estimate false discovery rates, a later analysis permuted the HLA or CMV assignments 20 times. In a later analysis, co-occurring TCRs were grouped using DBSCAN, and TCRdist sequence similarity was added for clustering within HLA-allele-positive subsets. Repertoires with fewer than 30,000 or more than 120,000 public chains, plus five repertoires with anomalous nucleotide sharing, were excluded from co-occurrence clustering. Not all clones reach the TCRdb copy of this immuneACCESS table, which keeps in-frame sequences only. Checked studies attribute under half of the gap to unresolved V genes and leave the rest unexplained. The D gene and trimming were derived from the DNA, and the V and J assignments and clone size from that table. The sample data list some 150,000 clones, and roughly three quarters of these were observed just once. Of the sample, approximately 1% is held by the ten largest clones.

In total, roughly 670 healthy bone marrow donors made up the cohort. At the time of sampling, all cohort members were nominally healthy, though unrecorded immune exposures were likely present. The donor was CMV seronegative and was included in the group of several hundred seronegative cohort members. Each donor provided a peripheral blood sample, and peripheral blood mononuclear cells were used for TCR beta sequencing. Genomic DNA was extracted from the blood cell samples with the Qiagen DNeasy Blood Extraction Kit. CDR1 and CDR2, per the germline V gene (reference sequence), are SEHNR and FQNEAQ. The germline V and J ends show losses of 3 bases and 2 bases respectively, and no gene match explains 9 bases of the junction. The cysteine opens and the phenylalanine closes a CDR3 of 16 amino acids. The DNA shown is the 48-base CDR3, in frame from base 1.

The chain joins TRBV7-9 to TRBJ2-5, with 7 bases aligning to TRBD1. This receptor was taken from a male donor in good health and CMV-seronegative. Input material: PBMCs. The CDR3 corresponds to CASSLTGIVEQETQYF. Read as DNA, the sequence is TGTGCCAGCAGCTTGACAGGGATTGTCGAACAAGAGACCCAGTACTTC.